This is a list of T cell receptor beta chains from one sample in a study of CD8+ T cells in alopecia areata. Profiled with immunoSEQ multiplex PCR; TCRdb holds only in-frame clones, not every one. This table holds roughly 200,000 clones, roughly 50% found once. The sequenced sample was CD8+ T cells sorted from blood, obtained at week 24, from a patient treated with tofacitinib. All receptors come from a human donor with alopecia areata. Each CDR3 is given with its conserved first and last residue. Fields, in order: CDR3 protein, CDR3 DNA, V gene, D gene, clone size, J gene. A D gene is named only where the DNA matches it firmly. Size tells how often a clone was seen (once, few, many) or the class of an expanded clone, and some rows leave it out.

CDR3aa: CAYETLLYTEAFF
CDR3nt: TGTGCCTACGAGACCTTACTCTACACTGAAGCTTTCTTT
v_gene: TRBV30
d_gene: .
abundance: .
j_gene: TRBJ1-1

CDR3aa: CASSPPTGELFF
CDR3nt: TGTGCCAGCAGCCCACCCACCGGGGAGCTGTTTTTT
v_gene: TRBV7-8
d_gene: .
abundance: .
j_gene: TRBJ2-2

CDR3aa: CAWIYGTRTEAFF
CDR3nt: TGTGCCTGGATTTATGGGACCCGAACTGAAGCTTTCTTT
v_gene: TRBV30
d_gene: .
abundance: .
j_gene: TRBJ1-1

CDR3aa: CASSLRATDYEQYF
CDR3nt: TGTGCCAGCAGTTTACGGGCAACCGATTACGAGCAGTACTTC
v_gene: TRBV6-5
d_gene: .
abundance: .
j_gene: TRBJ2-7

CDR3aa: CASGLPGAVQGANVLTF
CDR3nt: TGTGCTAGTGGTCTCCCGGGCGCGGTGCAGGGGGCCAACGTCCTGACTTTC
v_gene: TRBV12-5
d_gene: .
abundance: few
j_gene: TRBJ2-6

CDR3aa: CASSGGRGAYEQYF
CDR3nt: TGTGCCAGCAGTGGAGGCAGGGGAGCCTACGAGCAGTACTTC
v_gene: TRBV7-9
d_gene: .
abundance: .
j_gene: TRBJ2-7

CDR3aa: CASSPVGSSYNSPLHF
CDR3nt: TGTGCCAGCAGCCCGGTGGGGAGCTCCTATAATTCACCCCTCCACTTT
v_gene: TRBV7-8
d_gene: .
abundance: .
j_gene: TRBJ1-6

CDR3aa: CASTTDVYSNQPQHF
CDR3nt: TGTGCCAGTACGACAGACGTTTATAGCAATCAGCCCCAGCATTTT
v_gene: TRBV19
d_gene: .
abundance: .
j_gene: TRBJ1-5

CDR3aa: CASSQDYRGGQQETQYF
CDR3nt: TGCGCCAGCAGCCAAGATTATCGCGGCGGACAGCAAGAGACCCAGTACTTC
v_gene: TRBV4-3
d_gene: .
abundance: few
j_gene: TRBJ2-5

CDR3aa: CASSPRGGTVEDIQYF
CDR3nt: TGTGCCAGCAGTCCACGGGGGGGGACAGTCGAAGACATTCAGTACTTC
v_gene: TRBV28
d_gene: .
abundance: .
j_gene: TRBJ2-4